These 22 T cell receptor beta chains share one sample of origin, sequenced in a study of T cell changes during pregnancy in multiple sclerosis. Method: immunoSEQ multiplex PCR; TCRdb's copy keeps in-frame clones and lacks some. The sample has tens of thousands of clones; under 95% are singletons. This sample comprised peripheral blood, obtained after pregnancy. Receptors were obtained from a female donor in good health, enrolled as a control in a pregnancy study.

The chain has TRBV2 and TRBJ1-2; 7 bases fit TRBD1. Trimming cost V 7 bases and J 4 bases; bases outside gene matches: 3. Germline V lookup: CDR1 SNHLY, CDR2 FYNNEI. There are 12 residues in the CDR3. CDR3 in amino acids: CASTGTAYGYTF. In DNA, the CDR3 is TGTGCCAGCACGGGGACAGCCTATGGCTACACCTTC.

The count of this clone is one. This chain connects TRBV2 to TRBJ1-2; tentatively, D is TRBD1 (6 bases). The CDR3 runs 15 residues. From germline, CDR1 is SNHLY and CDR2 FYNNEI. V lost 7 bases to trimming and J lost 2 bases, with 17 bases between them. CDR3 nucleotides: TGTGCCAGCAAAAGACAGGAATCGGAGAACTATGGCTACACCTTC. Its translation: CASKRQESENYGYTF.

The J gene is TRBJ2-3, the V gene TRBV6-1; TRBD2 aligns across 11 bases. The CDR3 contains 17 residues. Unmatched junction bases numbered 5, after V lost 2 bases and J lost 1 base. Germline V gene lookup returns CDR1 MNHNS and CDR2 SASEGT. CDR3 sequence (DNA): TGTGCCAGCAGTGAAAGCCCGACTAGCGGGGGCACAGATACGCAGTATTTT. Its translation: CASSESPTSGGTDTQYF.

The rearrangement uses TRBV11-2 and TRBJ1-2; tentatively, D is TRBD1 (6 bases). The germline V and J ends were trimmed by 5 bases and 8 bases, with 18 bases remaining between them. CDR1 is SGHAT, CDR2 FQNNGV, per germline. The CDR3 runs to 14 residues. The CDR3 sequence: CASSNVRGLWGYTF. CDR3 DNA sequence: TGTGCCAGCAGCAACGTCAGGGGATTGTGGGGCTACACCTTC.

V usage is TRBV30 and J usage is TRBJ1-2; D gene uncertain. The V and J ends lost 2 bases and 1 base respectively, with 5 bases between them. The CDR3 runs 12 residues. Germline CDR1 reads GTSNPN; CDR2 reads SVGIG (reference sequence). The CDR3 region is CAWSSLNYGYTF. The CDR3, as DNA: TGTGCCTGGAGTTCTCTTAACTATGGCTACACCTTC.

CDR3 sequence (DNA): TGTGCCTCCGGGGTTGACAGGTCCGCTGAAGCTTTCTTT. Translating it yields CASGVDRSAEAFF. The J gene is TRBJ1-1, the V gene TRBV10-3, with D possibly TRBD1 on 6 matching bases. There are 13 residues in the CDR3. CDR1 and CDR2 from the germline V gene are ENHRY and SYGVKD. Trimming cost V 11 bases and J 6 bases, with 19 bases left between them.

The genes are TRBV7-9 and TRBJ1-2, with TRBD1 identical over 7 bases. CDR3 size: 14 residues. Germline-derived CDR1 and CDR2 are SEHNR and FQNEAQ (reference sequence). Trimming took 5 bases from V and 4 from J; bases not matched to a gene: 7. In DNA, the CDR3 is TGTGCCAGCAGCGTACAGGGGACCCTCTATGGCTACACCTTC. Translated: CASSVQGTLYGYTF.

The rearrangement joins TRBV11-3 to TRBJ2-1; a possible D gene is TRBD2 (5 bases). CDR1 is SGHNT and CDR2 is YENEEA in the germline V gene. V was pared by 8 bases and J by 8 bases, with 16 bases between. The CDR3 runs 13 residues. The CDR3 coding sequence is TGTGCCAGCCAACCTACTAGTGCCGATGAGCAGTTCTTC. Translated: CASQPTSADEQFF. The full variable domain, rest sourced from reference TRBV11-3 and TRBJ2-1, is EAGVVQSPRYKIIEKKQPVAFWCNPISGHNTLYWYLQNLGQGPELLIRYENEEAVDDSQLPKDRFSAERLKGVDSTLKIQPAELGDSAVYLCASQPTSADEQFFGPGTRLTVL.

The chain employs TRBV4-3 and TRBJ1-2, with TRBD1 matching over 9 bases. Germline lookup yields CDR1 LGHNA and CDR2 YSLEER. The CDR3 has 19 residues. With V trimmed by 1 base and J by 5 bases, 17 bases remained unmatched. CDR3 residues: CASSQAGEGQGSMRYGYTF. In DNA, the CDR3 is TGCGCCAGCAGCCAAGCTGGGGAGGGACAGGGATCGATGCGGTATGGCTACACCTTC.

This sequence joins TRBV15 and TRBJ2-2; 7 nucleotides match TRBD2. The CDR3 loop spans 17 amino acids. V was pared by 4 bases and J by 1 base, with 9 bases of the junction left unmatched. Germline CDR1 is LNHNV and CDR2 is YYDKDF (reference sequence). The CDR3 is CATSNGGLAENTGELFF. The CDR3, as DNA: TGTGCCACCAGCAACGGAGGGCTAGCGGAGAACACCGGGGAGCTGTTTTTT.

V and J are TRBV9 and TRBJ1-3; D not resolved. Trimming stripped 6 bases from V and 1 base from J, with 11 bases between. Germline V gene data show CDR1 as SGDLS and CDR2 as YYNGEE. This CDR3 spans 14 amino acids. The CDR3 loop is CASNTGGSGNTIYF. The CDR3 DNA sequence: TGTGCCAGCAATACCGGCGGGTCTGGAAACACCATATATTTT.

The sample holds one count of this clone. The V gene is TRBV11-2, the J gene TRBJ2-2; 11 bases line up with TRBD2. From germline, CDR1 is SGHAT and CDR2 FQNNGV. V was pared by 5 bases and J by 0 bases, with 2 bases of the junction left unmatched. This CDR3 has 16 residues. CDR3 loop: CASSLLAGANTGELFF. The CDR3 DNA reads TGTGCCAGCAGCCTACTAGCGGGAGCGAACACCGGGGAGCTGTTTTTT.

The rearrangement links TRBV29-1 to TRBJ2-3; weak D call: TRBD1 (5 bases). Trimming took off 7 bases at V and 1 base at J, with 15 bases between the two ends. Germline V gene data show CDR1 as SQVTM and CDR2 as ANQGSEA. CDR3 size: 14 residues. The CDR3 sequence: CSGWTSTGTDTQYF. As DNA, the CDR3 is TGCAGCGGATGGACAAGCACCGGCACAGATACGCAGTATTTT.

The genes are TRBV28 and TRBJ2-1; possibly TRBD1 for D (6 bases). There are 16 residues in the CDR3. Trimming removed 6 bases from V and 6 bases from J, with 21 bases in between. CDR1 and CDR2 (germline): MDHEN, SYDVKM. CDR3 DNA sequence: TGTGCCAGCAGCTCTAAACGGGACACCTTCTTCAATGAGCAGTTCTTC. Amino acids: CASSSKRDTFFNEQFF.

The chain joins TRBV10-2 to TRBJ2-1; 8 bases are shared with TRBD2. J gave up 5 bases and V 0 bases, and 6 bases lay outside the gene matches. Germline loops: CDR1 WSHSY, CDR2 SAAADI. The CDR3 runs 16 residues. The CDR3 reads CASSESRAGVNNEQFF. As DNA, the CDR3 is TGCGCCAGCAGTGAGTCGAGAGCGGGAGTCAACAATGAGCAGTTCTTC.

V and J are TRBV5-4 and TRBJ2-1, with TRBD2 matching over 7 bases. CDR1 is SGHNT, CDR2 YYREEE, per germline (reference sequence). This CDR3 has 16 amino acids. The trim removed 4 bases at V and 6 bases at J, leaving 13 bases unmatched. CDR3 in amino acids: CASSPPGTTPFNEQFF. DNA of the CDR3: TGTGCCAGCAGCCCCCCCGGGACTACCCCCTTCAATGAGCAGTTCTTC.

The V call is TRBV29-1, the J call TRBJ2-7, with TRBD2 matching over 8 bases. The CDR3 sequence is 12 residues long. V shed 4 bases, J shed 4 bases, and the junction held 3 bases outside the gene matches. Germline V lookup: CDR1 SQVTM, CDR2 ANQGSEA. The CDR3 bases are TGCAGCGTTGGAGGGACTAGTTACGAGCAGTACTTC. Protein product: CSVGGTSYEQYF.

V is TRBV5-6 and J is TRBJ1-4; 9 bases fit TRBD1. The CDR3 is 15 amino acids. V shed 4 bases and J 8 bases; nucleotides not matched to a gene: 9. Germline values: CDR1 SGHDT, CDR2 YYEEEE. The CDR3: CASSGMDRGEEKLFF. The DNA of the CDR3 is TGTGCCAGCAGCGGAATGGACAGGGGCGAGGAAAAACTGTTTTTT.

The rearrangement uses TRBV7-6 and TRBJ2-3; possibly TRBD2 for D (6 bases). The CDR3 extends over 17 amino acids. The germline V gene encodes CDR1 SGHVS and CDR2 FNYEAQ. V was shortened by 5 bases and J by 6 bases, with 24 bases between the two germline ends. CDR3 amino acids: CASSHSPGAPRGDTQYF. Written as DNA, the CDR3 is TGTGCCAGCAGCCATTCCCCCGGGGCGCCTCGGGGGGATACGCAGTATTTT.

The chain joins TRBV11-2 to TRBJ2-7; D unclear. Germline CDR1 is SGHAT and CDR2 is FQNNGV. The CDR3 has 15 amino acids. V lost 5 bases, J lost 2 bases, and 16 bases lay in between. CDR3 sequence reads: CASSLLKEIPYEQYF. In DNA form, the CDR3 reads TGTGCCAGCAGCCTCCTGAAAGAGATCCCCTACGAGCAGTACTTC.

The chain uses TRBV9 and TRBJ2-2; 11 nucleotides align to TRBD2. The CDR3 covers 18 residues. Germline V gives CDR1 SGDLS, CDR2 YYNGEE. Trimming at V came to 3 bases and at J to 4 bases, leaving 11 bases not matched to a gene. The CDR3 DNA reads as TGTGCCAGCAGCGCACCGGGACTAGCGGAAACTACCACCGGGGAGCTGTTTTTT. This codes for CASSAPGLAETTTGELFF.

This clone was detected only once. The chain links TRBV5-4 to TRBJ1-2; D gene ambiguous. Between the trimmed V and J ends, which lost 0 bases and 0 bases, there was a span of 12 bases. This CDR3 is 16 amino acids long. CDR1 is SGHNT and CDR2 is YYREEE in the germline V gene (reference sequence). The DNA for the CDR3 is TGTGCCAGCAGCTTGGAGGTAGCCAACTCTAACTATGGCTACACCTTC. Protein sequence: CASSLEVANSNYGYTF.